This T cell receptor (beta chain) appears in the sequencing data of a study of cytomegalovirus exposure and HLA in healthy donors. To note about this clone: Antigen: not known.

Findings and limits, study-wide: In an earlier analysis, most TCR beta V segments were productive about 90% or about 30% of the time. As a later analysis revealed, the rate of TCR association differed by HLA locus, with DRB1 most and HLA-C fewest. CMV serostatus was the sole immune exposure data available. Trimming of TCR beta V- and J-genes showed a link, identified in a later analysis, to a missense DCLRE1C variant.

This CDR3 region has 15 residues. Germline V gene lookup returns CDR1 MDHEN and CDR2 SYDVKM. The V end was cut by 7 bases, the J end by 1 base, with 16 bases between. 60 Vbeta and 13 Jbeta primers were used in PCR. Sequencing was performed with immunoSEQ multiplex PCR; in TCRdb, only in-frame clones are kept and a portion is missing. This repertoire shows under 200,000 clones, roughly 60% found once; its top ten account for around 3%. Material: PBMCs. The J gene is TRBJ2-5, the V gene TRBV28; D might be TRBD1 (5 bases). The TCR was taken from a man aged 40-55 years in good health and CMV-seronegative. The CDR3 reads CASTGRVVSQETQYF. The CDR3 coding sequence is TGTGCCAGCACCGGCAGGGTCGTCTCCCAAGAGACCCAGTACTTC.